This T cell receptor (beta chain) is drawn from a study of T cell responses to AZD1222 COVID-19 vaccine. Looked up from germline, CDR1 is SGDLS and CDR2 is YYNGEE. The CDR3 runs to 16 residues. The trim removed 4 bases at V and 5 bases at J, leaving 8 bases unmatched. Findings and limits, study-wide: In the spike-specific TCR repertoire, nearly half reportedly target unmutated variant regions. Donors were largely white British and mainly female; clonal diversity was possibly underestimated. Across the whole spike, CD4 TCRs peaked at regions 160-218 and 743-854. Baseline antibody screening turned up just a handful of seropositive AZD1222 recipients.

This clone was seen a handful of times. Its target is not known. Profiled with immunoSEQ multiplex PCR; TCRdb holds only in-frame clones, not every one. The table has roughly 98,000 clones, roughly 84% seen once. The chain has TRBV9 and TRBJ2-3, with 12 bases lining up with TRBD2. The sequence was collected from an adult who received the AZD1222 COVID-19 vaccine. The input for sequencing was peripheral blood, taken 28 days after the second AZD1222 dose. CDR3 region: CASSTLAGGPGDTQYF. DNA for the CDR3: TGTGCCAGCAGCACCCTAGCGGGAGGGCCCGGAGATACGCAGTATTTT.